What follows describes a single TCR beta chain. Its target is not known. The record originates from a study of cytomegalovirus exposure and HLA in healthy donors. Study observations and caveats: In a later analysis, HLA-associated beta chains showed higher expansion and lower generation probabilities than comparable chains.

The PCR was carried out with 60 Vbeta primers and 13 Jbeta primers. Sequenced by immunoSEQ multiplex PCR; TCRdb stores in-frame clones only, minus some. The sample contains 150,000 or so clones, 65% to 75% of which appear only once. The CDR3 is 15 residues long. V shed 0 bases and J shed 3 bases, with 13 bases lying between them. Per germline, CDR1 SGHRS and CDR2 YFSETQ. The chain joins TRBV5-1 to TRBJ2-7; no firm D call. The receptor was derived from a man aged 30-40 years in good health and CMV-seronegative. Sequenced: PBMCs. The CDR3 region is CASSLELSNYYEQYF. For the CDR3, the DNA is TGCGCCAGCAGCTTGGAACTCTCAAATTACTACGAGCAGTACTTC.